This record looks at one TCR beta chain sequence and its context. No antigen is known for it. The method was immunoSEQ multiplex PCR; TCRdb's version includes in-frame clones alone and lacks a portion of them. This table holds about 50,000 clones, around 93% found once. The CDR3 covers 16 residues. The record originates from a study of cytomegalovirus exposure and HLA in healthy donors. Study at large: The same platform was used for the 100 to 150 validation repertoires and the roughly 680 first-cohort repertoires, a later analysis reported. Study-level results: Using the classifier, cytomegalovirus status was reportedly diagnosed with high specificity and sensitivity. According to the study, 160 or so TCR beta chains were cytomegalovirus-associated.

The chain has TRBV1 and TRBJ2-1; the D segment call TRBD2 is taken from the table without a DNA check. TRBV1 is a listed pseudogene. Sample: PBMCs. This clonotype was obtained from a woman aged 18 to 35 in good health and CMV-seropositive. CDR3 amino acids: CTSISPRLAGDNEQFF. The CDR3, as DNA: TGCACCAGCATCTCACCCAGGCTAGCGGGGGATAATGAGCAGTTCTTC.